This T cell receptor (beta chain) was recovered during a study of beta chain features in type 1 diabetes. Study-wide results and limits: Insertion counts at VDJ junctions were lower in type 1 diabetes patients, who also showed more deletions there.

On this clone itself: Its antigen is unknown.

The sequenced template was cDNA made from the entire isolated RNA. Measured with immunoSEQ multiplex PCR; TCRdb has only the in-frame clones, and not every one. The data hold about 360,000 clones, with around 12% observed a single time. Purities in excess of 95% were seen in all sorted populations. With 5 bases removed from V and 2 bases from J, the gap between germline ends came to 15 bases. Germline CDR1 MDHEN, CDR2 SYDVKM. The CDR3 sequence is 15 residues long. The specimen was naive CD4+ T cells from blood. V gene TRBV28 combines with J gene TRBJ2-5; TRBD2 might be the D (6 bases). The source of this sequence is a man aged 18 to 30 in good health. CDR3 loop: CASSPPRTTQETQYF. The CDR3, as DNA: TGTGCCAGCAGTCCCCCTCGGACTACTCAAGAGACCCAGTACTTC.